These 9 T cell receptor beta chains were all obtained from the same sample, sequenced in a study of blood T cell repertoires in COVID-19. Assay: immunoSEQ multiplex PCR; the TCRdb copy retains only in-frame clones and omits some. Altogether fewer than 80,000 clones are present, about 70% being singletons, with the ten largest covering around 5.3%. The sample was peripheral blood. These receptors all come from a human donor in a cohort sampled during active COVID-19.

This clone was seen only a few times. V gene TRBV5-4 combines with J gene TRBJ1-2; no firm D call. Trimming shortened V by 0 bases and J by 3 bases, and 9 bases separated the two germline ends. The germline V gene has CDR1 SGHNT and CDR2 YYREEE (reference sequence). The CDR3 runs to 14 residues. In DNA form, the CDR3 reads TGTGCCAGCAGCTTGGCGGGAGGCGACTATGGCTACACCTTC. It yields the protein CASSLAGGDYGYTF.

The rearrangement joins TRBV19 to TRBJ2-1; 9 bases line up with TRBD2. CDR1 is LNHDA and CDR2 is SQIVND in the germline V gene (reference sequence). Trimming at V came to 3 bases and at J to 8 bases, leaving 5 bases not matched to a gene. The CDR3 loop spans 14 amino acids. CDR3 nucleotides: TGTGCCAGTAGTATGCGGGGGGGCCTTCATGAGCAGTTCTTC. It yields the protein CASSMRGGLHEQFF.

J is TRBJ1-3 and V is TRBV9; 8 bases fit TRBD1. The length of the CDR3 is 16 residues. Looked up from germline, CDR1 is SGDLS and CDR2 is YYNGEE. V gave up 4 bases and J gave up 0 bases; unmatched junction bases: 6. CDR3 protein: CASSPGQGFSGNTIYF. The CDR3, as DNA: TGTGCCAGCAGCCCTGGACAGGGTTTCTCTGGAAACACCATATATTTT.

This chain joins TRBV19 and TRBJ2-2, with TRBD2 matching 14 bases. Germline V gene data show CDR1 as LNHDA and CDR2 as SQIVND (reference sequence). Losses at the gene ends were 8 bases for V and 1 base for J; bases not matched to a gene: 6. The CDR3 extends over 17 amino acids. The CDR3 region has the DNA TGTGCCAGTTCAACCGGGACTAGCGGGAGGAACACCGGGGAGCTGTTTTTT. Translating it yields CASSTGTSGRNTGELFF. Supplemented by reference TRBV19 and TRBJ2-2, the full variable domain reads DGGITQSPKYLFRKEGQNVTLSCEQNLNHDAMYWYRQDPGQGLRLIYYSQIVNDFQKGDIAEGYSVSREKKESFPLTVTSAQKNPTAFYLCASSTGTSGRNTGELFFGEGSRLTVL.

This clone appeared a few times. The chain couples TRBV4-1 to TRBJ2-2; 9 bases map to TRBD1. The germline CDR1 and CDR2 sequences are MGHRA and YSYEKL. The CDR3 runs 15 residues. The junction had 6 bases not matched to a gene; V was cut back by 3 bases and J by 7 bases. CDR3 sequence (DNA): TGCGCCAGCAGCCAGACACAGGGGGCGATCGGGGAGCTGTTTTTT. Residues: CASSQTQGAIGELFF.

This clone appeared a few times. The chain combines TRBV13 with TRBJ1-1; no clear D gene. CDR1 and CDR2 from the germline V gene are PRHDT and FYEKMQ (reference sequence). The CDR3 sequence is 13 residues long. V lost 7 bases, J lost 2 bases, and 11 bases lay in between. The CDR3 loop is CASIRSRNTEAFF. The CDR3, as DNA: TGTGCCAGCATCCGGAGCCGCAACACTGAAGCTTTCTTT.

This chain links TRBV6-5 with TRBJ1-4; D uncertain. Looked up from germline, CDR1 is MNHEY and CDR2 is SVGAGI. CDR3 length equals 16 residues. The germline V and J ends were trimmed by 2 bases and 10 bases, with 20 bases remaining between them. This chain's CDR3 is CASSYGQDPINGKLFF. CDR3 in DNA: TGTGCCAGCAGTTACGGGCAGGATCCAATCAACGGAAAACTGTTTTTT.

The chain's CDR3 is CASSLVRQEVYGYTF. In DNA, the CDR3 is TGTGCCAGCAGCTTAGTACGGCAGGAAGTCTATGGCTACACCTTC. The V call is TRBV11-2, the J call TRBJ1-2, with unresolved D. The CDR3 totals 15 residues. V was clipped by 1 base and J by 4 bases, with 13 bases between them. Germline assignment: CDR1 SGHAT and CDR2 FQNNGV.

This clone was detected a few times. The J gene is TRBJ2-1, the V gene TRBV5-1; 9 bases fit TRBD1. The CDR3 consists of 15 residues. J gave up 6 bases and V 1 base, and 5 bases lay outside the gene matches. Germline V gene sequence: CDR1 SGHRS, CDR2 YFSETQ. This CDR3 is CASSLLQGARNEQFF. The DNA for the CDR3 is TGCGCCAGCAGCTTGTTACAGGGGGCGCGCAATGAGCAGTTCTTC.